These 30 T cell receptor beta chains originate from one sample sequenced in a study of cytomegalovirus exposure and HLA in healthy donors. 60 Vbeta and 13 Jbeta primers were used in PCR. Profiled with immunoSEQ multiplex PCR; TCRdb holds only in-frame clones, not every one. The table records about 210,000 clones, about 80% of them present only once. Sequenced sample: PBMCs. The receptors stem from a male donor in good health and CMV-seronegative.

This CDR3 is CATSRDPSYEQYF. The CDR3 nucleotides read TGTGCCACCAGCAGAGATCCCTCTTACGAGCAGTACTTC. The rearrangement links TRBV15 to TRBJ2-7; D is unclear. V was trimmed by 0 bases and J by 4 bases, leaving 7 bases between them. Germline CDR1 and CDR2: LNHNV and YYDKDF (reference sequence). The length of the CDR3 is 13 residues.

CDR3 in DNA: TGTGCCAGCAGCCAAGCTAGTAGTTACGGGGAGCTGTTTTTT. It codes for CASSQASSYGELFF. The J gene is TRBJ2-2, the V gene TRBV14, with D uncertain. The germline CDR1 and CDR2 sequences are SGHDN and FVKESK. The CDR3 has 14 residues. V lost 1 base to trimming and J lost 7 bases, with 10 bases between them.

The CDR3 loop is CASSPTPGGWGFQPQHF. In nucleotides, the CDR3 is TGTGCCAGCAGTCCGACCCCGGGGGGATGGGGTTTTCAGCCCCAGCATTTT. V and J are TRBV28 and TRBJ1-5; weak D call: TRBD1 (5 bases). The CDR3 length is 17 residues. V was pared by 5 bases and J by 6 bases, with 23 bases between. Germline-derived CDR1 and CDR2 are MDHEN and SYDVKM.

The V gene is TRBV30, the J gene TRBJ1-4; 9 nucleotides match TRBD1. Germline loops: CDR1 GTSNPN, CDR2 SVGIG (reference sequence). Trimming removed 3 bases from V and 7 bases from J; junction bases left unmatched: 9. The CDR3 loop spans 15 amino acids. The chain's CDR3 is CAWSPRQGEGEKLFF. CDR3 DNA: TGTGCCTGGAGCCCCAGACAGGGGGAAGGTGAAAAACTGTTTTTT.

The CDR3 spells CASTPIRADTGELFF. Here the CDR3 DNA reads TGTGCCAGCACCCCTATAAGAGCCGACACCGGGGAGCTGTTTTTT. V and J are TRBV2 and TRBJ2-2; D unclear. V was pared by 7 bases and J by 3 bases, with 15 bases between. In germline, CDR1 is SNHLY, CDR2 FYNNEI. CDR3 length: 15 residues.

The rearrangement links TRBV4-3 to TRBJ2-7; 7 positions match TRBD1. This CDR3 contains 14 residues. Germline lookup yields CDR1 LGHNA and CDR2 YSLEER. After removal of 1 base from V and 3 bases from J, the junction contained 3 bases not matched to a gene. DNA for the CDR3: TGCGCCAGCAGCCAAGGGGCAGGGGGCTACGAGCAGTACTTC. This codes for CASSQGAGGYEQYF.

The CDR3 reads CASQNLLGQGAQPQHF. The CDR3 DNA is TGTGCCAGCCAGAACTTACTGGGGCAGGGTGCGCAGCCCCAGCATTTT. This rearrangement joins TRBV6-6 to TRBJ1-5; perhaps TRBD1 as D (5 bases). CDR3 length: 16 amino acids. CDR1 is MNHNY, CDR2 SVGAGI, per germline (reference sequence). V lost 8 bases and J 7 bases, leaving 24 bases between the germline ends.

The chain links TRBV9 to TRBJ1-1; D may be TRBD1 (5 bases). Germline CDR1 SGDLS, CDR2 YYNGEE. The CDR3 has 14 amino acids. V lost 1 base and J 1 base, leaving 8 bases between the germline ends. The DNA of the CDR3 is TGTGCCAGCAGCGTACGGGGGAAGAACACTGAAGCTTTCTTT. It translates to CASSVRGKNTEAFF.

This clone has a handful of counts. The chain combines TRBV5-1 with TRBJ1-6; maybe TRBD1 (6 bases). Germline V gene lookup returns CDR1 SGHRS and CDR2 YFSETQ. There are 14 residues in the CDR3. Deletions cut 0 bases from V and 5 bases from J, with 6 bases between. The chain's CDR3 is CASSLDRDNSPLHF. CDR3 coding DNA: TGCGCCAGCAGCTTGGACAGGGATAATTCACCCCTCCACTTT.

The genes are TRBV30 and TRBJ2-2; 7 nucleotides agree with TRBD2. V gave up 3 bases and J gave up 5 bases; unmatched junction bases: 9. CDR3 size: 15 residues. In germline, CDR1 is GTSNPN, CDR2 SVGIG (reference sequence). CDR3 region: CAWRLSGKITGELFF. Written as DNA, the CDR3 is TGTGCCTGGAGACTGAGCGGGAAGATTACCGGGGAGCTGTTTTTT.

This chain uses TRBV23-1 with TRBJ2-7, with 13 bases aligning to TRBD2. TRBV23-1 is recorded as an ORF, its role being uncertain. With V trimmed by 7 bases and J by 5 bases, 11 bases remained unmatched. The CDR3 has 16 amino acids. CDR3 sequence: CASKLAGGEPVDEQYF. The DNA for the CDR3 is TGCGCCAGCAAACTAGCGGGAGGGGAGCCCGTGGACGAGCAGTACTTC.

This clone was detected only a few times. The rearrangement links TRBV5-6 to TRBJ1-1, with D uncertain. Germline CDR1 is SGHDT and CDR2 is YYEEEE. The CDR3 is made up of 16 amino acids. V lost 0 bases to trimming and J lost 0 bases, with 12 bases between them. In DNA form, the CDR3 reads TGTGCCAGCAGCTTGGAATCGACTCGTGTGAACACTGAAGCTTTCTTT. Amino acid sequence: CASSLESTRVNTEAFF.

This chain connects TRBV6-6 to TRBJ1-2, with D uncertain. The CDR3 length is 16 residues. Germline CDR1 is MNHNY and CDR2 is SVGAGI (reference sequence). Trimming stripped 0 bases from V and 3 bases from J, with 14 bases between. CDR3 amino acids: CASSYSGRDRDYGYTF. The CDR3 region has the DNA TGTGCCAGCAGTTACTCGGGGAGGGATAGGGACTATGGCTACACCTTC.

About this clone: The identical CDR3 is also encoded by other nucleotide sequences in the sample. The chain couples TRBV4-3 to TRBJ2-3; 11 bases match TRBD2. This CDR3 has 16 amino acids. CDR1 and CDR2 (germline): LGHNA, YSLEER. The ends lost 6 bases at V and 0 bases at J; junction bases unmatched: 5. The CDR3 coding sequence is TGCGCCAGCAGTCAATTAGCGGGGGGGAGCACAGATACGCAGTATTTT. Encoded protein: CASSQLAGGSTDTQYF.

V is TRBV7-8 and J is TRBJ2-2; 7 bases are a match to TRBD2. Germline V gene data show CDR1 as SGHVS and CDR2 as FQNEAQ. The CDR3 is made up of 15 amino acids. V gave up 5 bases and J gave up 4 bases; unmatched junction bases: 7. CDR3 region: CASSPGLVTTGELFF. The CDR3 DNA reads TGTGCCAGCAGCCCCGGACTAGTAACCACCGGGGAGCTGTTTTTT.

This clone was detected only a few times. This rearrangement joins TRBV25-1 to TRBJ2-7; D gene ambiguous. V was cut by 6 bases and J by 9 bases, with 21 bases left in between. Germline CDR1 and CDR2: MGHDK and SYGVNS. This CDR3 contains 14 residues. In DNA, the CDR3 is TGTGCCAGCAGAGTGGAGTCCTCAGCCTCCGTGCAGTACTTC. Residues: CASRVESSASVQYF.

This rearrangement joins TRBV4-1 to TRBJ1-2, with unresolved D. From germline, CDR1 is MGHRA and CDR2 YSYEKL. The CDR3 has 13 residues. V was pared by 0 bases and J by 6 bases, with 8 bases between. The CDR3 coding sequence is TGCGCCAGCAGCCAAGAACGAGGTGATGGCTACACCTTC. Amino acids: CASSQERGDGYTF.

This clone was recorded only once. The chain couples TRBV19 to TRBJ2-6; D is unresolved. From germline, CDR1 is LNHDA and CDR2 SQIVND (reference sequence). The V and J ends lost 3 bases and 0 bases respectively, with 12 bases between them. The CDR3 spans 17 residues. Here the CDR3 reads CASSISNSNSGANVLTF. In DNA, the CDR3 is TGTGCCAGTAGTATTAGTAACAGTAACTCTGGGGCCAACGTCCTGACTTTC. The whole variable domain, remainder taken from reference TRBV19 and TRBJ2-6, is DGGITQSPKYLFRKEGQNVTLSCEQNLNHDAMYWYRQDPGQGLRLIYYSQIVNDFQKGDIAEGYSVSREKKESFPLTVTSAQKNPTAFYLCASSISNSNSGANVLTFGAGSRLTVL.

This chain connects TRBV6-5 to TRBJ2-7; weak D call: TRBD1 (6 bases). V was trimmed by 5 bases and J by 10 bases, leaving 9 bases between them. Germline CDR1 MNHEY, CDR2 SVGAGI. This CDR3 has 10 residues. CDR3 coding DNA: TGTGCCAGCAGTAGGGACAAACAGTACTTC. It yields the protein CASSRDKQYF.

The gene calls are TRBV6-5 and TRBJ1-4; D uncertain. The CDR3 consists of 14 residues. CDR1 is MNHEY and CDR2 is SVGAGI in the germline V gene. V was shortened by 2 bases and J by 4 bases, with 8 bases between the two germline ends. The CDR3 spells CASSYAGFNEKLFF. DNA of the CDR3: TGTGCCAGCAGTTACGCGGGGTTTAATGAAAAACTGTTTTTT.

The chain employs TRBV28 and TRBJ2-7, with a tentative D call TRBD1 (6 bases). The CDR3 has 15 amino acids. In germline, CDR1 is MDHEN, CDR2 SYDVKM. Trimming shortened V by 7 bases and J by 2 bases, and 18 bases separated the two germline ends. The CDR3 here is CASTLTTGPAYEQYF. CDR3 bases: TGTGCCAGCACCCTAACCACAGGGCCCGCCTACGAGCAGTACTTC.

This clone was observed a single time. The chain employs TRBV5-1 and TRBJ2-5, with no clear D. Germline V gene lookup returns CDR1 SGHRS and CDR2 YFSETQ. The length of the CDR3 is 12 residues. V was pared by 0 bases and J by 7 bases, with 7 bases between. The CDR3 region has the DNA TGCGCCAGCAGCTTGGACTTCGGGACCCAGTACTTC. This codes for CASSLDFGTQYF. The full variable domain, its missing parts supplied by reference TRBV5-1 and TRBJ2-5, is KAGVTQTPRYLIKTRGQQVTLSCSPISGHRSVSWYQQTPGQGLQFLFEYFSETQRNKGNFPGRFSGRQFSNSRSEMNVSTLELGDSALYLCASSLDFGTQYFGPGTRLLVL.

The sample holds a few counts of this clone. The rearrangement joins TRBV11-2 to TRBJ2-1; 10 positions match TRBD2. J was trimmed by 0 bases and V by 5 bases; bases with no gene match: 4. The CDR3 loop spans 16 amino acids. Germline CDR1 is SGHAT and CDR2 is FQNNGV. The CDR3 region has the DNA TGTGCCAGCAGCCCCTCTAGCGGGAGCTCCTACAATGAGCAGTTCTTC. Residues: CASSPSSGSSYNEQFF.

This clone was seen a single time. The gene calls are TRBV12-5 and TRBJ1-1; D is unresolved. Germline loops: CDR1 LGHNT, CDR2 FRNRAP. The CDR3 loop spans 13 amino acids. V was shortened by 5 bases and J by 4 bases, with 11 bases between the two germline ends. The CDR3 here is CASGPEGVTEAFF. The CDR3 DNA is TGTGCTAGTGGTCCGGAGGGTGTCACTGAAGCTTTCTTT.

The gene calls are TRBV30 and TRBJ2-6, with D unclear. Germline V gene lookup returns CDR1 GTSNPN and CDR2 SVGIG (reference sequence). The CDR3 contains 14 residues. V dropped 3 bases and J dropped 0 bases, with 6 bases sitting between them. This CDR3 reads CAWRSGSGANVLTF. The CDR3 nucleotides read TGTGCCTGGAGATCGGGCTCTGGGGCCAACGTCCTGACTTTC.

The V and J genes are TRBV29-1 and TRBJ2-7, with 10 positions matching TRBD1. Germline CDR1 is SQVTM and CDR2 is ANQGSEA. The junction had 8 bases not matched to a gene; V was cut back by 6 bases and J by 6 bases. The CDR3 consists of 13 residues. This CDR3 reads CSVRQGAVGEQYF. CDR3 DNA: TGCAGCGTCCGACAGGGGGCGGTGGGCGAGCAGTACTTC.

The table lists this clone with a count of one. The CDR3 nucleotides read TGTGCCTGGAGTTTAGACAGGGGGTTTGTAGGGAGCAATCAGCCCCAGCATTTT. This codes for CAWSLDRGFVGSNQPQHF. The chain carries TRBV30 and TRBJ1-5; the match to TRBD1 covers 9 bases. Germline loops: CDR1 GTSNPN, CDR2 SVGIG (reference sequence). The J segment lost 1 base and the V segment lost 2 bases, leaving 12 bases of the junction unmatched. This CDR3 is 18 amino acids long.

The table lists this clone with a few counts. The J gene is TRBJ2-3, the V gene TRBV6-5, with D tentatively TRBD2 (7 bases). Trimming cost V 1 base and J 4 bases, with 9 bases left between them. The CDR3 length is 14 residues. Germline CDR1 MNHEY, CDR2 SVGAGI. CDR3 amino acids: CASSYFGGPDTQYF. CDR3 sequence (DNA): TGTGCCAGCAGTTACTTCGGGGGGCCAGATACGCAGTATTTT.

The chain carries TRBV5-4 and TRBJ1-2; D might be TRBD1 (6 bases). This CDR3 has 15 amino acids. Germline values: CDR1 SGHNT, CDR2 YYREEE (reference sequence). V was trimmed by 1 base and J by 3 bases, leaving 13 bases between them. The CDR3 DNA follows: TGTGCCAGCAGCTTGCCTACAGGGTTTCACTATGGCTACACCTTC. It codes for CASSLPTGFHYGYTF. Full variable domain (outside the CDR3, taken from reference TRBV5-4 and TRBJ1-2): ETGVTQSPTHLIKTRGQQVTLRCSSQSGHNTVSWYQQALGQGPQFIFQYYREEENGRGNFPPRFSGLQFPNYSSELNVNALELDDSALYLCASSLPTGFHYGYTFGSGTRLTVV.

The V call is TRBV6-1, the J call TRBJ1-2; D ambiguous. The CDR3 is 14 amino acids. Trimming cost V 10 bases and J 1 base, with 16 bases left between them. The V gene's germline CDR1 is MNHNS and CDR2 SASEGT. CDR3: CATFERELNYGYTF. In DNA, the CDR3 is TGTGCCACCTTCGAGAGGGAACTTAACTATGGCTACACCTTC.